This entry describes one TCR beta chain. This record belongs to a study of blood T cell repertoires in COVID-19. Overall study context: Samples of COVID-19 (acute and convalescent) were obtained from the United States, Italy and Spain. Sources were T cells, B-cell-depleted T cells, or PBMCs; the material itself was cDNA or gDNA.

Only in-frame clones appear in the TCRdb table, and some are missing; sequencing was by immunoSEQ multiplex PCR. The sample consists of about 98,000 clones, roughly 80% of them appearing once. The sequenced material came from peripheral blood. This receptor was obtained from a man aged 70-80 years with active or convalescent COVID-19.

The CDR3 loop reads CASSQDTVKYF. The CDR3 DNA follows: TGTGCCAGCAGCCAGGACACTGTAAAGTACTTC. The rearrangement links TRBV7-9 to TRBJ2-7; possible D gene TRBD1, 5 bases. The germline V and J ends were trimmed by 5 bases and 11 bases, with 13 bases remaining between them. Per germline, CDR1 SEHNR and CDR2 FQNEAQ (reference sequence). The CDR3 covers 11 residues.